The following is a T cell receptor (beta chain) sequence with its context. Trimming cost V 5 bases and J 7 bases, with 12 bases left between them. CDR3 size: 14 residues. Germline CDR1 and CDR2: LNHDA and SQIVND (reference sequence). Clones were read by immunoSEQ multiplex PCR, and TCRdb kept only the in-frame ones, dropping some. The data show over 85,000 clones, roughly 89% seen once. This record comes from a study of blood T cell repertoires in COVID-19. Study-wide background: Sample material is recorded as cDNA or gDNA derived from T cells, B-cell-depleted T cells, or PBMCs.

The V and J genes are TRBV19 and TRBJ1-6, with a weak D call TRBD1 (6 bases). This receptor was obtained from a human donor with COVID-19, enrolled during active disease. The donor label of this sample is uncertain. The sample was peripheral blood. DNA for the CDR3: TGTGCCAGTAGTGGGCCCGACAGGAATTCACCCCTCCACTTT. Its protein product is CASSGPDRNSPLHF.